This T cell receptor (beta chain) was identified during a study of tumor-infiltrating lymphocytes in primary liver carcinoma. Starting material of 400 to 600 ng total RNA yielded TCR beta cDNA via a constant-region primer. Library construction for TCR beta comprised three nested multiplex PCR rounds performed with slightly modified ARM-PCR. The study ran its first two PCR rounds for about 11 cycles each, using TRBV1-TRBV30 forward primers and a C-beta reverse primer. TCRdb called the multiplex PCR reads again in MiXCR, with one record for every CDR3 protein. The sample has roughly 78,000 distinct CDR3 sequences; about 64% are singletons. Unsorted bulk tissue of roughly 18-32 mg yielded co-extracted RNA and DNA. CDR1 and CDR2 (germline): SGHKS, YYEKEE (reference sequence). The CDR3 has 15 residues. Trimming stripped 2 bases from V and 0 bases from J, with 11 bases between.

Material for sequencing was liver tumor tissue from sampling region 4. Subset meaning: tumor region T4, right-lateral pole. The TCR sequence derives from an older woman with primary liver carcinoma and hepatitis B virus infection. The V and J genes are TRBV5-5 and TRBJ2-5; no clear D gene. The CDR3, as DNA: TGTGCCAGCAGCTTTGGATACATGGACCAAGAGACCCAGTACTTC. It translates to CASSFGYMDQETQYF.